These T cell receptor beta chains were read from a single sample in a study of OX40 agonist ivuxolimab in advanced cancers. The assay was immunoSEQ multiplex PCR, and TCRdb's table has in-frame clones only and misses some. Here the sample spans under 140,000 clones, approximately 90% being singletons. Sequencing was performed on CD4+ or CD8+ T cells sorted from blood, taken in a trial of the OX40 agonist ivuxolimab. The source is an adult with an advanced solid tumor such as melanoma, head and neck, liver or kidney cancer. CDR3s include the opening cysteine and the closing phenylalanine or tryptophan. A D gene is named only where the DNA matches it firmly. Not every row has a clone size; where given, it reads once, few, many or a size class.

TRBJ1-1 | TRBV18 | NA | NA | CASSPQDRTENTEAFF | TGTGCCAGCTCACCCCAAGACCGGACAGAGAACACTGAAGCTTTCTTT
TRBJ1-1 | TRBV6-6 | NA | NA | CASSGGPNTEAFF | TGTGCCAGCTCCGGAGGGCCGAACACTGAAGCTTTCTTT
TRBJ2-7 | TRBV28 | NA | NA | CASNLNRVAYEQYF | TGTGCCAGCAACTTAAACAGGGTGGCCTACGAGCAGTACTTC
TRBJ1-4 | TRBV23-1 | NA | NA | CASSQSPGRGLFF | TGCGCCAGCAGTCAATCTCCGGGACGAGGTCTGTTTTTT
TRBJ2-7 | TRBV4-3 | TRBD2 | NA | CASSQVAGVNEQYF | TGCGCCAGCAGCCAAGTCGCGGGGGTGAACGAGCAGTACTTC
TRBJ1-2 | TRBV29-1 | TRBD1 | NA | CSGQGDDYGYTF | TGCAGCGGTCAGGGGGATGACTATGGCTACACCTTC
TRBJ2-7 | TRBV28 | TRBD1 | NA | CASSLSFTGGYEQYF | TGTGCCAGCAGTTTATCTTTTACAGGGGGCTACGAGCAGTACTTC
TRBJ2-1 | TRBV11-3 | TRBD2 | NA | CASSLALRGSSSYNEQFF | TGTGCCAGCAGCTTAGCGTTGCGGGGGAGTAGCTCCTACAATGAGCAGTTCTTC
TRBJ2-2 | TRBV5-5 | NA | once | CASSAHSGGFSTGELFF | TGTGCCAGCAGCGCCCATTCAGGGGGGTTTTCGACCGGGGAGCTGTTTTTT
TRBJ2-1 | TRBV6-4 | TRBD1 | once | CASSLDRVDEQFF | TGTGCCAGCAGCTTAGACAGGGTGGATGAGCAGTTCTTC
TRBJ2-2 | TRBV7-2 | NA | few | CASSFGSHTGELFF | TGTGCCAGCAGCTTCGGGAGCCACACCGGGGAGCTGTTTTTT
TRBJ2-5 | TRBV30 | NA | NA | CARDGGGETQYF | TGTGCCCGCGACGGGGGTGGAGAGACCCAGTACTTC
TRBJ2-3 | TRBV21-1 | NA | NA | CASSSNQASGAFTDTQYF | TGTGCCAGCAGCTCAAACCAGGCTAGCGGGGCCTTCACAGATACGCAGTATTTT
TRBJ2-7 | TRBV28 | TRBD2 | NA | CASSFRLAGGGYEQYF | TGTGCCAGCAGTTTCCGACTAGCGGGAGGGGGATACGAGCAGTACTTC
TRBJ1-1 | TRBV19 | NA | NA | CASSLGILNTEAFF | TGTGCCAGTAGTCTCGGTATTTTGAACACTGAAGCTTTCTTT
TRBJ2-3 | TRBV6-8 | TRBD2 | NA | CASSRRTSGSPMVDTQYF | TGTGCCAGCAGCCGTCGGACTAGCGGGAGTCCCATGGTAGATACGCAGTATTTT
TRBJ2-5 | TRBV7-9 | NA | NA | CASSLSETQYF | TGTGCCAGCAGCTTATCAGAGACCCAGTACTTC
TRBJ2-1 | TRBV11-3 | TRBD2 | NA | CASSLNGQAGVDYNEQFF | TGTGCCAGCAGCTTAAACGGCCAGGCGGGAGTAGACTACAATGAGCAGTTCTTC
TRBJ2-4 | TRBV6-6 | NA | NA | CASSSEFAGGNIQYF | TGTGCCAGCAGTTCCGAGTTTGCAGGGGGGAACATTCAGTACTTC
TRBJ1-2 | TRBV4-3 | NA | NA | CASSPQFLPEVGYTF | TGCGCCAGCAGCCCGCAATTTCTTCCCGAAGTGGGCTACACCTTC
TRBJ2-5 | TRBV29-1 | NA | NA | CSVDISGVETQYF | TGCAGCGTTGATATTAGTGGAGTTGAGACCCAGTACTTC
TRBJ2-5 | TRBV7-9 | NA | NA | CASSPGGFQETQYF | TGTGCCAGCAGCCCTGGGGGGTTCCAAGAGACCCAGTACTTC
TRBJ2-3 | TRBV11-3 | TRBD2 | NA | CASSLGLAGDTQYF | TGTGCCAGCAGCTTAGGACTAGCGGGAGATACGCAGTATTTT
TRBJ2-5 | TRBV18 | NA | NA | CASSPLSQETQYF | TGTGCCAGCTCACCACTTTCCCAAGAGACCCAGTACTTC
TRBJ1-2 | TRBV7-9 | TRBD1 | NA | CASSLASGTGHYGYTF | TGTGCCAGCAGCTTAGCTTCTGGGACAGGACATTATGGCTACACCTTC